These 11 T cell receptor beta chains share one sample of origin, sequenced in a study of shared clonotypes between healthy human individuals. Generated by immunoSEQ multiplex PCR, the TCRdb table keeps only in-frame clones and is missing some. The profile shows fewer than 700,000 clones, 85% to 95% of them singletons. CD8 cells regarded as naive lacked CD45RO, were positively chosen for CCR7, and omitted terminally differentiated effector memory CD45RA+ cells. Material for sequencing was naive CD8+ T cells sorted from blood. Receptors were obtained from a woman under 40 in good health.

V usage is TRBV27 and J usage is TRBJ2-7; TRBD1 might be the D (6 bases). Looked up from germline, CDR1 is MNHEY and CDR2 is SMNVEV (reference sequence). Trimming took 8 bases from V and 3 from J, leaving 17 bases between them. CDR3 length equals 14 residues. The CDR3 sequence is CASSPRGGYYEQYF. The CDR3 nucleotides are TGTGCCAGCTCCCCAAGAGGGGGTTACTACGAGCAGTACTTC.

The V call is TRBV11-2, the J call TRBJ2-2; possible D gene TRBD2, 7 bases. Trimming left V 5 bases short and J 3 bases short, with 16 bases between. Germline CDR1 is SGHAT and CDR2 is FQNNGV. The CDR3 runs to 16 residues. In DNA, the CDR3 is TGTGCCAGCAGCGTGGGGGCGGGAGCGTACACCGGGGAGCTGTTTTTT. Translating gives CASSVGAGAYTGELFF.

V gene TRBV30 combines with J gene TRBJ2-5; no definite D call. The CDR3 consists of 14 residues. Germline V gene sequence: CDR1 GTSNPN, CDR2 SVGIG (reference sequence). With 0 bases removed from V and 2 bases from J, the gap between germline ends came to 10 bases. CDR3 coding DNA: TGTGCCTGGAGTGTCGGGCTAGGGCAAGAGACCCAGTACTTC. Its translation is CAWSVGLGQETQYF.

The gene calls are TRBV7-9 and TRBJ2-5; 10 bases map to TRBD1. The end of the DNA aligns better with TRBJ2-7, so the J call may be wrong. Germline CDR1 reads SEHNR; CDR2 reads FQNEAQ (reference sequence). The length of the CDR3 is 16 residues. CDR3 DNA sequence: TGTGCCAGCAGCCCCAGTAGCTCCGGGACAGGGGACGAGCAGTACTTC. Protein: CASSPSSSGTGDEQYF.

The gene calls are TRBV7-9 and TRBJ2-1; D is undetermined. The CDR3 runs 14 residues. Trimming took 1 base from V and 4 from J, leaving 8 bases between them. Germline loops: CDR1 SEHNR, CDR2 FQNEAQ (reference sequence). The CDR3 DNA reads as TGTGCCAGCAGCTTAGATGGCAGATACAATGAGCAGTTCTTC. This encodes CASSLDGRYNEQFF.

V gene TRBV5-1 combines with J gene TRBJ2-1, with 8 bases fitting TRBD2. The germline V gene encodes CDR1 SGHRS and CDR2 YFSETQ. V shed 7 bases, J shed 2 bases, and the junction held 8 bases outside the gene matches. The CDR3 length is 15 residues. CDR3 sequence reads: CASYPGTRAYNEQFF. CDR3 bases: TGCGCCAGCTACCCCGGGACTAGAGCCTACAATGAGCAGTTCTTC.

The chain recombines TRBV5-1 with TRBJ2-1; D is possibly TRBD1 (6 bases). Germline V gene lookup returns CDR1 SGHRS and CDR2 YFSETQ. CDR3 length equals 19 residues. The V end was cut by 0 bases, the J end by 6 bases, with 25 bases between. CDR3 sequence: CASSLGLRGTRERPNEQFF. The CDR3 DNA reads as TGCGCCAGCAGCTTGGGACTTAGGGGGACCCGTGAACGACCCAATGAGCAGTTCTTC. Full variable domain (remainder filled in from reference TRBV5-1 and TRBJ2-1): KAGVTQTPRYLIKTRGQQVTLSCSPISGHRSVSWYQQTPGQGLQFLFEYFSETQRNKGNFPGRFSGRQFSNSRSEMNVSTLELGDSALYLCASSLGLRGTRERPNEQFFGPGTRLTVL.

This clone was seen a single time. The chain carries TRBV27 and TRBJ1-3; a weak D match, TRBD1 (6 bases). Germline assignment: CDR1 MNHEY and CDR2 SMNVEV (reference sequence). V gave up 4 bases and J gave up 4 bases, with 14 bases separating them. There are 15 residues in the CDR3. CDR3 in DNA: TGTGCCAGCAGTTCCACAGGGATAACAGGAAACACCATATATTTT. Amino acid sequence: CASSSTGITGNTIYF.

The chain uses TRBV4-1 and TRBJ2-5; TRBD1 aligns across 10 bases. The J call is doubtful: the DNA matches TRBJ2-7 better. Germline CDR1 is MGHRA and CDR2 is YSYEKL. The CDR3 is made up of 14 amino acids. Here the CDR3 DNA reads TGCGCCAGCAGCCTCAGACAGGGGGCGAACGAGCAGTACTTC. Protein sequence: CASSLRQGANEQYF.

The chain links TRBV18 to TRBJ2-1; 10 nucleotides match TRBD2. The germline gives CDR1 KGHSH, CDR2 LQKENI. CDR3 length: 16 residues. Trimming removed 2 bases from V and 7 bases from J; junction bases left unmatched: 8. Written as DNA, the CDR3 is TGTGCCAGCTCACCAACTAGCGGGATCGCGGAAAATGAGCAGTTCTTC. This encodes CASSPTSGIAENEQFF.

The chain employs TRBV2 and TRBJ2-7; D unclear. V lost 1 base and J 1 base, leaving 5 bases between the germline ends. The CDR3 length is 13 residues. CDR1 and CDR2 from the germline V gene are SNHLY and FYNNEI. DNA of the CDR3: TGTGCCAGCAGTGAAGGAACTTCCTACGAGCAGTACTTC. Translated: CASSEGTSYEQYF.